This TCR beta chain was identified in a study of T cells expressing NK-cell markers. In the study overall: Just one sequenced donor of eight was HCMV-seronegative, while seven were seropositive. General study points: The share of CD8+ T cells held by dominant NKG2C+ clonotypes was about 1.0-8% in about six donors.

With regard to this clonotype: Antigen: not known.

Synthesis of TCR beta cDNA relied on 5'RACE template switching carrying UMIs. No DNA is given; TCRdb re-called the 5' RACE reads and lists each CDR3 protein once. The sample table includes 350,000 to 500,000 distinct CDR3 sequences. The CDR3 consists of 12 residues. Germline V gene sequence: CDR1 DFQATT, CDR2 SNEGSKA (reference sequence). The chain employs TRBV20-1 and TRBJ2-2; TCRdb's D call, TRBD2, is unchecked because there is no DNA. The sample taken for sequencing was blood T cells: a sorted CD56 or NKG2C T cell subset, CD4+ or CD8+ T cells, or bulk PBMC T cells (not recorded which). This clonotype was sampled from a woman between 18 and 70 years old in good health. CDR3 residues: CSAGLVSGELFF.